This T cell receptor beta chain was found in a study of blood T cell repertoires in COVID-19. In germline, CDR1 is SGHRS, CDR2 YFSETQ. This CDR3 has 15 amino acids. V lost 3 bases to trimming and J lost 0 bases; unmatched junction nucleotides: 3. Libraries were prepared by immunoSEQ multiplex PCR; TCRdb keeps only in-frame clonotypes and omits some of them. The profile shows roughly 140,000 clones, 85% of them singletons. The receptor comes from a woman aged 55-69 years with COVID-19, enrolled during active disease. Sequenced input: peripheral blood. The V and J genes are TRBV5-1 and TRBJ1-1; 9 nucleotides match TRBD1. This CDR3 reads CASSSRTGVNTEAFF. Here the CDR3 DNA reads TGCGCCAGCAGCTCTCGGACAGGGGTGAACACTGAAGCTTTCTTT.